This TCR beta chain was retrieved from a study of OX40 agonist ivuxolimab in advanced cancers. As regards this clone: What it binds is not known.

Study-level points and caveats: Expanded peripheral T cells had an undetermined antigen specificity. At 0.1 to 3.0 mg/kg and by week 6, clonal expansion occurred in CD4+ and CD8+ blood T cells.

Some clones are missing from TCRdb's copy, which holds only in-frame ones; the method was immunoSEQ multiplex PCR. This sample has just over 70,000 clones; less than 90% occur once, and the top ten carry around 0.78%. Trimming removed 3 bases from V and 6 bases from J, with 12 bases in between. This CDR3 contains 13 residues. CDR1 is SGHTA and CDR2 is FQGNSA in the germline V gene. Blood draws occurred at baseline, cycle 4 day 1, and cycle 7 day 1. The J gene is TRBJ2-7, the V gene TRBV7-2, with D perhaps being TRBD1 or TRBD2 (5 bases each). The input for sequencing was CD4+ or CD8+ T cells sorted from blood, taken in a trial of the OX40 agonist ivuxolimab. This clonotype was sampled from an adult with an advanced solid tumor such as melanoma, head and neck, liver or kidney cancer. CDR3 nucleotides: TGTGCCAGCAGCTTCTCCGGGACCGCCGAGCAGTACTTC. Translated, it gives CASSFSGTAEQYF.